Shown below are 4 T cell receptor beta chains from a single sample sequenced in a study of regulatory T cells in long-lasting Graves disease (dated by TCRdb to the early 2020s). To prepare the library, multiplex PCR was applied. Sequenced on an Illumina HiSeq 4000. TCR beta libraries were built with iRepertoire HTBI primers and Arm-PCR amplification of CDR3 regions. TCRdb reprocessing: public reads trimmed at Q25 with fastp, clones called with MiXCR, in-frame beta chains kept. Every distinct CDR3 protein forms one entry, paired with its most common genes and DNA. The table for this sample lists around 450,000 distinct CDR3 sequences; around 15% of them were counted only once. The ten largest account for more than 10% of the sample. In the paper's terms, the time point label means: newly diagnosed GD, antithyroid drugs for less than 3 months. RNA was extracted from PBMCs in TRIzol for both TCR sequencing and RNA sequencing.

The sample was also linked to a second study, of T cells in Graves' hyperthyroidism and ophthalmopathy.

The sequences come from peripheral blood mononuclear cells (PBMCs), collected at new diagnosis, from a patient treated with antithyroid drugs. These receptors all stem from a man aged 40-49 years with Graves disease. Donor details come from another sample of the same person, matched by shared clones.

There are many counts of this clonotype. V is TRBV28 and J is TRBJ2-2; D uncertain. The CDR3 covers 12 residues. Per germline, CDR1 MDHEN and CDR2 SYDVKM. V was trimmed by 7 bases and J by 2 bases, leaving 5 bases between them. The CDR3 region has the DNA TGTGCCAGCAATCGTAACACCGGGGAGCTGTTTTTT. Translated: CASNRNTGELFF.

The V and J genes are TRBV12-5 and TRBJ2-2, with D possibly matching TRBD1 (6 bases). Trimming took 6 bases from V and 6 from J, leaving 17 bases between them. This CDR3 has 15 residues. Germline V gene sequence: CDR1 LGHNT, CDR2 FRNRAP. DNA of the CDR3: TGTGCTAGTGGGCCGGACAGAATTTTGTCCGGGGAGCTGTTTTTT. Translated, it gives CASGPDRILSGELFF. Full variable domain (missing parts from reference TRBV12-5 and TRBJ2-2): DARVTQTPRHKVTEMGQEVTMRCQPILGHNTVFWYRQTMMQGLELLAYFRNRAPLDDSGMPKDRFSAEMPDATLATLKIQPSEPRDSAVYFCASGPDRILSGELFFGEGSRLTVL.

This clonotype has a count of ten or more. J is TRBJ2-5 and V is TRBV2; 8 nucleotides match TRBD2. Germline CDR1 is SNHLY and CDR2 is FYNNEI. The junction had 10 bases not matched to a gene; V was cut back by 1 base and J by 12 bases. The CDR3 sequence is 14 residues long. The CDR3 bases are TGTGCCAGCAGTGAAGACGGGACTAGGAGCGTCAAGTACTTC. It yields the protein CASSEDGTRSVKYF.

This clonotype came up many times. The chain combines TRBV6-1 with TRBJ2-1; tentatively, D is TRBD1 (7 bases). The CDR3 has 16 amino acids. Trimming left V 7 bases short and J 3 bases short, with 19 bases between. Looked up from germline, CDR1 is MNHNS and CDR2 is SASEGT. CDR3 sequence reads: CASTKRRDSSYNEQFF. Here the CDR3 DNA reads TGTGCCAGCACCAAAAGGAGGGACAGTAGCTACAATGAGCAGTTCTTC.